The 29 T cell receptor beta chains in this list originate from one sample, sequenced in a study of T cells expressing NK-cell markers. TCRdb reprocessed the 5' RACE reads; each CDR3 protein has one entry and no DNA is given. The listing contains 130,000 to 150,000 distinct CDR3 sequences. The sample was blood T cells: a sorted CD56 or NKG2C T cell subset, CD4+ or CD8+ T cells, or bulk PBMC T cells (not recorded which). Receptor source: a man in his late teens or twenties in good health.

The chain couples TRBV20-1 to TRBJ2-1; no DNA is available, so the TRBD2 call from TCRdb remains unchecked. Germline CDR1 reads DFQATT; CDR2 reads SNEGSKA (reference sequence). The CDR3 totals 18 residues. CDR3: CSARGAQRDPENYNEQFF.

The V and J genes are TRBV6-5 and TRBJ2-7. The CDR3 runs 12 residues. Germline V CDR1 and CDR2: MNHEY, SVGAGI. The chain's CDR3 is CASSYSSVEQYF.

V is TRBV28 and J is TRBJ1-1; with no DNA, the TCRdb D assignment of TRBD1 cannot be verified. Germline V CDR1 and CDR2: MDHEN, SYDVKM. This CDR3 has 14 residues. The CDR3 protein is CATSTGNLSWGAFF.

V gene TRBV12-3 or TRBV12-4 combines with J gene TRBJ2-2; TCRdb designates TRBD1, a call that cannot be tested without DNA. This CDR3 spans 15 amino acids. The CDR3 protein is CASSPADSHTGELFF.

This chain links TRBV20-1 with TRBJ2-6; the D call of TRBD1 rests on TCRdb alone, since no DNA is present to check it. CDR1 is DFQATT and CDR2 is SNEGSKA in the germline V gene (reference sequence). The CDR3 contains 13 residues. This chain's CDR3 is CSARGGEANVLTF.

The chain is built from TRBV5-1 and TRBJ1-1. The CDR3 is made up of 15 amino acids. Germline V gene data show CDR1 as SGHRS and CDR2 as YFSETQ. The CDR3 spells CASSPDPPKDTEAFF.

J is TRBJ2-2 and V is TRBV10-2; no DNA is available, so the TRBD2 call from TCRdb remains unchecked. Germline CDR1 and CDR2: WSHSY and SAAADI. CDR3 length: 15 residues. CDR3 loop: CASSGTSGNTGELFF.

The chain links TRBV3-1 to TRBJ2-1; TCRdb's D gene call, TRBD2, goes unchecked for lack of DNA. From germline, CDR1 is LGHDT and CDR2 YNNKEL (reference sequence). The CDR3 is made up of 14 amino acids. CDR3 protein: CASSQGLADYEQFF.

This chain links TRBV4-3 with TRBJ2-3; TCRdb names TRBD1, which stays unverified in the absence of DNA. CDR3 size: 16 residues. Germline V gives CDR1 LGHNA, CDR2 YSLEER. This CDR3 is CASSPGHRERTDTQYF.

CDR3 sequence: CASSLTRDEQFF. The V call is TRBV9, the J call TRBJ2-1; TCRdb names TRBD2, which stays unverified in the absence of DNA. This CDR3 contains 12 residues. Germline CDR1 SGDLS, CDR2 YYNGEE.

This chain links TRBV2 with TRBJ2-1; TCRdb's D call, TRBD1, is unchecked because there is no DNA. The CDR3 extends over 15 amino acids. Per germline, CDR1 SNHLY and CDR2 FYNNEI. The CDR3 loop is CASSEWQGIGDEQFF.

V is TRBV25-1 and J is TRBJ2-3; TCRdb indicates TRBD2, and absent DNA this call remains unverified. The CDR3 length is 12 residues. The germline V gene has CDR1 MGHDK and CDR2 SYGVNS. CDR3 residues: CASSRTTDTQYF.

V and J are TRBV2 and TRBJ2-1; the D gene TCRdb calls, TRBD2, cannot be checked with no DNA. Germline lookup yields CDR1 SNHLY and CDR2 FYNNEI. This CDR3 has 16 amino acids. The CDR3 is CASSIRLAGMADEQFF.

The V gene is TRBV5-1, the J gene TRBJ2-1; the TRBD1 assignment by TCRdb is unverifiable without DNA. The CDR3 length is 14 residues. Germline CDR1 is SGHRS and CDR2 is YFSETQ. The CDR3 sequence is CASSPRHVYNEQFF.

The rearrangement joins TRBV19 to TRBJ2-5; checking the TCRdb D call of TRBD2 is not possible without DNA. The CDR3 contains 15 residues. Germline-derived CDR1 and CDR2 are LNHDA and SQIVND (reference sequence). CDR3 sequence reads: CASSLGLALVETQYF.

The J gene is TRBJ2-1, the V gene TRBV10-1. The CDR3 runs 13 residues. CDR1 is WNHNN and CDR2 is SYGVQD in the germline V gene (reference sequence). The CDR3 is CASSAVLGSEQFF.

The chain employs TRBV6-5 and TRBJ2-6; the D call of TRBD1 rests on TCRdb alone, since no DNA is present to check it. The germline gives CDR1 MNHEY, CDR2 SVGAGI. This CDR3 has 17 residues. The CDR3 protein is CASSLETVGSGANVLTF.

The CDR3 protein is CAWKGTGDGYTF. The chain uses TRBV30 and TRBJ1-2; the TRBD1 assignment by TCRdb is unverifiable without DNA. The CDR3 covers 12 residues. The V gene's germline CDR1 is GTSNPN and CDR2 SVGIG (reference sequence).

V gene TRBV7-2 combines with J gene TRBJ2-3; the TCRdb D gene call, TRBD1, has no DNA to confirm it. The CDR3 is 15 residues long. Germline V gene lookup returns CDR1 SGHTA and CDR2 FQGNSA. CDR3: CASSKQGADTDTQYF.

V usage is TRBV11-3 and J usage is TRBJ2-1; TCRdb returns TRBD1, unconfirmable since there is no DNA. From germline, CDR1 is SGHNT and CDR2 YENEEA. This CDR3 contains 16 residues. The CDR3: CASSWDRGPPYNEQFF.

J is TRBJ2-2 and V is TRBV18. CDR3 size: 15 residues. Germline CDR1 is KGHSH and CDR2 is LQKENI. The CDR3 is CASSPLPTDTGELFF.

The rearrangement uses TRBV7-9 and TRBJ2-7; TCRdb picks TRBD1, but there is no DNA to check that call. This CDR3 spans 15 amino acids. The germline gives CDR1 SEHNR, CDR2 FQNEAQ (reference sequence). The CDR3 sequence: CASSFRQGRSYEQYF.

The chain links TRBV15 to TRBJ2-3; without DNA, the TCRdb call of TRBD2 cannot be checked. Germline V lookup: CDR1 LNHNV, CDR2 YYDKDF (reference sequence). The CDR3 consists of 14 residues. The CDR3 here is CATHSGSSTDTQYF.

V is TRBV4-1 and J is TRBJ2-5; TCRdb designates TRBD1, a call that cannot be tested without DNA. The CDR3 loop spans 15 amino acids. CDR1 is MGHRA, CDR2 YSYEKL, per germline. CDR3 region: CASSQARGGKETQYF.

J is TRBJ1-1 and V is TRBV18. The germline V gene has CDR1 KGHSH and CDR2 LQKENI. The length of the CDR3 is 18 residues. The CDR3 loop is CASSVDFNPAPDDTEAFF.

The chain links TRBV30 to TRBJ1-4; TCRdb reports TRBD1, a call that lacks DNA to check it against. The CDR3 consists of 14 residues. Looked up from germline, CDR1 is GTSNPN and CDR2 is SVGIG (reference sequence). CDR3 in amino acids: CAWIGEGNNEKLFF.

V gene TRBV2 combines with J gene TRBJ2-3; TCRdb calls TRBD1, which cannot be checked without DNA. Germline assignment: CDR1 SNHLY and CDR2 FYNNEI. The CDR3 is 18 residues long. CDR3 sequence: CASSDDRGLAGATDTQYF.

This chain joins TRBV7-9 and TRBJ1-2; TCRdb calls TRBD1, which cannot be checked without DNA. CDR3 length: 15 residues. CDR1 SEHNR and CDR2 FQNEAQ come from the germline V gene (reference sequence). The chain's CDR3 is CASSATGDRDYGYTF.

CDR3 sequence reads: CASSQEEGNTEAFF. V gene TRBV3-1 combines with J gene TRBJ1-1. Germline V lookup: CDR1 LGHDT, CDR2 YNNKEL (reference sequence). The CDR3 spans 14 residues.